The clone carrying this TCR beta chain was seen once. The record originates from a study of blood T cell repertoires in COVID-19. Study-wide context: Both acute and convalescent COVID-19 samples were obtained from the United States, Italy and Spain. Sample material is recorded as cDNA or gDNA derived from T cells, B-cell-depleted T cells, or PBMCs.

Authors' data handling: Cell counts per sample came from amplifying reference gene primers. Produced via immunoSEQ multiplex PCR; TCRdb's table is partial and in-frame only. V, J and clone size derive from that table, while D and trimming were established from the DNA sequence. The table includes about 160,000 clones, over 80% detected once. The V segment lost 4 bases and the J segment 2 bases; nucleotides outside the gene matches: 9. The germline CDR1 and CDR2 sequences are MRHNA and SNTAGT. CDR3 length equals 19 residues. The chain combines TRBV6-4 with TRBJ2-2, with 14 nucleotides matching TRBD2. This receptor was obtained from a woman between 45 and 60 years old with acute or convalescent COVID-19. Sequencing input: peripheral blood. The CDR3 loop reads CASSASGTSGGINTGELFF. CDR3 nucleotides: TGTGCCAGCAGTGCCTCCGGGACTAGCGGGGGCATAAACACCGGGGAGCTGTTTTTT.